The rows below give T cell receptor beta chains drawn from one sample of a study of blood T cells in healthy people across ages. Via MiXCR, TCRdb re-called the 5' RACE reads, giving one row per CDR3 protein. The repertoire includes 790,000 or so distinct CDR3 sequences, roughly three fifths of them detected once, and more than 25% sits in the top ten. Input material: blood. These receptors were collected from a man aged 40-55 years in good health. Each CDR3 is given with its conserved first and last residue. D genes are given only for firm matches. For some rows the clone size is stated as once, few or many, or as a class when expanded; others skip it.

d_call: .; j_call: TRBJ2-3; clone_size: .; v_call: TRBV4-1; cdr3_nt: TGCGCCAGCAGCCAGATCCGACAGACCACCCACACAGATACGCAGTATTTT; cdr3_aa: CASSQIRQTTHTDTQYF
d_call: TRBD2; j_call: TRBJ2-3; clone_size: .; v_call: TRBV4-2; cdr3_nt: TGTGCCAGCAGCCAAGAACGGAGAGACGGGGCTAGCGGAACCACAGATACGCAGTATTTT; cdr3_aa: CASSQERRDGASGTTDTQYF
d_call: TRBD2; j_call: TRBJ2-5; clone_size: .; v_call: TRBV7-9; cdr3_nt: TGTGCCAGCAGCTTAAGAGCTAGCGGGGTGAAAGAGACCCAGTACTTC; cdr3_aa: CASSLRASGVKETQYF
d_call: .; j_call: TRBJ2-5; clone_size: .; v_call: TRBV27; cdr3_nt: TGTGCCAGCAGTCCGGGGACAGCGGGCGAGACCCAGTACTTC; cdr3_aa: CASSPGTAGETQYF
d_call: .; j_call: TRBJ2-3; clone_size: .; v_call: TRBV20-1; cdr3_nt: TGCAGTGCTAGCTTTGCTAGCACAGATACGCAGTATTTT; cdr3_aa: CSASFASTDTQYF
d_call: .; j_call: TRBJ2-1; clone_size: .; v_call: TRBV7-2; cdr3_nt: TGTGCCAGCAGCGAGACCCTCAATGAGCAGTTCTTC; cdr3_aa: CASSETLNEQFF
d_call: .; j_call: TRBJ2-5; clone_size: .; v_call: TRBV12-5; cdr3_nt: TGTGCTAGTGGTTCCCCGCGTGGGATTTCAGTGCAGTACTTC; cdr3_aa: CASGSPRGISVQYF
d_call: .; j_call: TRBJ2-6; clone_size: .; v_call: TRBV12-3/TRBV12-4; cdr3_nt: TGTGCCAGCAGTTATTTCTCTGGGGCCAACGTCCTGACTTTC; cdr3_aa: CASSYFSGANVLTF
d_call: TRBD1; j_call: TRBJ2-7; clone_size: once; v_call: TRBV28; cdr3_nt: TGTGCCAGCAGTCCCCACGGGACAGGTTCCTACGAGCAGTACTTC; cdr3_aa: CASSPHGTGSYEQYF
d_call: .; j_call: TRBJ2-6; clone_size: .; v_call: TRBV9; cdr3_nt: TGTGCCAGCAGCCTCACCCCTCCTGCTGGGGCCAACGTCCTGACTTTC; cdr3_aa: CASSLTPPAGANVLTF
d_call: .; j_call: TRBJ2-7; clone_size: few; v_call: TRBV5-1; cdr3_nt: TGCGCCAGCAGCTTGGACGGGAGCTCCGGGGAGCAGTACTTC; cdr3_aa: CASSLDGSSGEQYF
d_call: .; j_call: TRBJ2-7; clone_size: .; v_call: TRBV6-5; cdr3_nt: TGTGCCAGCAGTTACGGTGGAGGGGTAGGGTACGAGCAGTACTTC; cdr3_aa: CASSYGGGVGYEQYF
d_call: .; j_call: TRBJ2-7; clone_size: .; v_call: TRBV12-3/TRBV12-4; cdr3_nt: TGTGCCAGCAGTTTATCCCCCCCCTACGAGCAGTACTTC; cdr3_aa: CASSLSPPYEQYF
d_call: TRBD2; j_call: TRBJ2-1; clone_size: .; v_call: TRBV7-3; cdr3_nt: TGTGCCGGCAGCTCTCCTAGCGGGGGAGGCAGCAACAATGAGCAGTTCTTC; cdr3_aa: CAGSSPSGGGSNNEQFF
d_call: .; j_call: TRBJ2-2; clone_size: .; v_call: TRBV24-1; cdr3_nt: TGTGCCACCAGTGACATTCACCAGAATGTAGGGGAGCTGTTTTTT; cdr3_aa: CATSDIHQNVGELFF
d_call: .; j_call: TRBJ2-1; clone_size: once; v_call: TRBV9; cdr3_nt: TGTGCCAGCAGCGTAGCCGACCGATACAATGAGCAGTTCTTC; cdr3_aa: CASSVADRYNEQFF
d_call: .; j_call: TRBJ2-3; clone_size: few; v_call: TRBV14; cdr3_nt: TGTGCCAGCAGCCCCCCGGCCCCGTATACGCAGTATTTT; cdr3_aa: CASSPPAPYTQYF
d_call: .; j_call: TRBJ1-4; clone_size: .; v_call: TRBV14; cdr3_nt: TGTGCCAGCAGCCAAGAGGACAGCCGGAAAATTACTAATGAAAAACTGTTTTTT; cdr3_aa: CASSQEDSRKITNEKLFF
d_call: TRBD2; j_call: TRBJ2-3; clone_size: .; v_call: TRBV14; cdr3_nt: TGTGCCAGCAGCCTGCGGCGGGAGGGACCATACCGCACAGATACGCAGTATTTT; cdr3_aa: CASSLRREGPYRTDTQYF
d_call: .; j_call: TRBJ2-2; clone_size: .; v_call: TRBV20-1; cdr3_nt: TGCAGTGCTAGATCCGTTCCGGCGAACACCGGGGAGCTGTTTTTT; cdr3_aa: CSARSVPANTGELFF
d_call: .; j_call: TRBJ2-1; clone_size: .; v_call: TRBV28; cdr3_nt: TGTGCCAGCAGCCGACAATGGGATGAGCAGTTCTTC; cdr3_aa: CASSRQWDEQFF
d_call: .; j_call: TRBJ2-1; clone_size: few; v_call: TRBV4-3; cdr3_nt: TGCGCCAGCAGCCAAGACGTCGTCCAGGGTGGAGACAATGAGCAGTTCTTC; cdr3_aa: CASSQDVVQGGDNEQFF
d_call: TRBD2; j_call: TRBJ2-3; clone_size: .; v_call: TRBV7-2; cdr3_nt: TGTGCCAGCAGCTTAGTTGCGGGAGGCCGGACAGATACGCAGTATTTT; cdr3_aa: CASSLVAGGRTDTQYF
d_call: .; j_call: TRBJ2-7; clone_size: few; v_call: TRBV27; cdr3_nt: TGTGCCAGCAGACAGGACAGAAACCGGGGCTACGAGCAGTACTTC; cdr3_aa: CASRQDRNRGYEQYF
d_call: .; j_call: TRBJ2-7; clone_size: few; v_call: TRBV9; cdr3_nt: TGTGCCAGCAGCGTAATGGCGGGGTCCTACGAGCAGTACTTC; cdr3_aa: CASSVMAGSYEQYF
d_call: .; j_call: TRBJ1-6; clone_size: .; v_call: TRBV9; cdr3_nt: TGTGCCAGCAGCGTAGTTGGTGGCTCTGCCGGCTCCTATAATTCACCCCTCCACTTT; cdr3_aa: CASSVVGGSAGSYNSPLHF
d_call: TRBD1; j_call: TRBJ2-7; clone_size: .; v_call: TRBV12-3/TRBV12-4; cdr3_nt: TGTGCCAGCAGTCCGCATGGACAGGGGGCCGACAATGAGCAGTACTTC; cdr3_aa: CASSPHGQGADNEQYF
d_call: .; j_call: TRBJ2-7; clone_size: .; v_call: TRBV28; cdr3_nt: TGTGCCAGCAGTTTTCCTCCCGGACTTACTAGCTCCTACGAGCAGTACTTC; cdr3_aa: CASSFPPGLTSSYEQYF
d_call: .; j_call: TRBJ2-3; clone_size: few; v_call: TRBV12-3/TRBV12-4; cdr3_nt: TGTGCCAGCAGTTTCCGGCCAGGGGGGTCTGGAGATACGCAGTATTTT; cdr3_aa: CASSFRPGGSGDTQYF
d_call: .; j_call: TRBJ2-3; clone_size: few; v_call: TRBV7-2; cdr3_nt: TGTGCCAGCTCATTTTATCCAGATACGCAGTATTTT; cdr3_aa: CASSFYPDTQYF
d_call: TRBD1; j_call: TRBJ1-2; clone_size: .; v_call: TRBV2; cdr3_nt: TGTGCCAGCAGAGGGGACCGGGACAGTTATGGCTACACCTTC; cdr3_aa: CASRGDRDSYGYTF